One and the same sample provided the 11 T cell receptor beta chains below, sequenced in a study of cytomegalovirus exposure and HLA in healthy donors. The PCR used 60 Vbeta and 13 Jbeta primers. Some clones are missing from TCRdb's copy, which holds only in-frame ones; the method was immunoSEQ multiplex PCR. The sample has roughly 100,000 clones, more than 70% seen once. The material sequenced was PBMCs. The receptors derive from a male donor in good health and CMV-seropositive.

This clone was observed a few times. The chain combines TRBV5-4 with TRBJ2-4; a possible D gene is TRBD1 (6 bases). The V end lost 3 bases, the J end lost 0 bases, and 13 bases lay between the germline ends. This CDR3 is 16 amino acids long. Germline CDR1 and CDR2: SGHNT and YYREEE (reference sequence). The CDR3 sequence is CASSSGQSLAKNIQYF. CDR3 DNA: TGTGCCAGCAGCTCCGGACAGAGCTTAGCCAAAAACATTCAGTACTTC.

A remark on this clone: Within the sample, other DNA sequences also encode this same CDR3. This chain links TRBV28 with TRBJ1-4; 7 nucleotides align to TRBD1. The trim removed 5 bases at V and 8 bases at J, leaving 8 bases unmatched. The CDR3 sequence is 14 residues long. Germline CDR1 reads MDHEN; CDR2 reads SYDVKM. The CDR3 coding sequence is TGTGCCAGCAGTCGGACAGGCGGCGGGGAAAAACTGTTTTTT. Translating gives CASSRTGGGEKLFF.

CDR3 region: CASSPRLAGGPSSYNEQFF. The CDR3 bases are TGTGCCAGCAGCCCCCGACTAGCGGGAGGACCTAGCTCCTACAATGAGCAGTTCTTC. The rearrangement uses TRBV7-3 and TRBJ2-1, with 13 bases matching TRBD2. Germline V gene lookup returns CDR1 SGHTA and CDR2 FQGTGA. The CDR3 totals 19 residues. Trimming cost V 5 bases and J 0 bases; bases outside gene matches: 10.

This CDR3 reads CASSMQGDTDTQYF. Written as DNA, the CDR3 is TGTGCCAGTAGTATGCAAGGGGACACAGATACGCAGTATTTT. The V gene is TRBV19, the J gene TRBJ2-3; possibly TRBD1 for D (5 bases). The CDR3 covers 14 residues. Germline lookup yields CDR1 LNHDA and CDR2 SQIVND (reference sequence). The V end lost 3 bases, the J end lost 2 bases, and 9 bases lay between the germline ends.

The chain employs TRBV5-1 and TRBJ2-5, with TRBD2 identical over 8 bases. CDR3 length: 12 residues. Germline CDR1 reads SGHRS; CDR2 reads YFSETQ. The J segment lost 11 bases and the V segment lost 5 bases, leaving 8 bases of the junction unmatched. CDR3 region: CASSSSGGEQYF. The CDR3 region has the DNA TGCGCCAGCAGTTCGTCCGGGGGGGAGCAGTACTTC.

This sequence joins TRBV5-1 and TRBJ2-3, with D tentatively TRBD2 (6 bases). The CDR3 is made up of 15 amino acids. CDR1 SGHRS and CDR2 YFSETQ come from the germline V gene. The V end was cut by 1 base, the J end by 0 bases, with 9 bases between. CDR3 region: CASSLSGLSTDTQYF. CDR3 bases: TGCGCCAGCAGCTTGAGCGGGCTTAGCACAGATACGCAGTATTTT.

The chain links TRBV10-2 to TRBJ2-6; 10 bases agree with TRBD2. This CDR3 has 15 amino acids. In germline, CDR1 is WSHSY, CDR2 SAAADI. V lost 10 bases, J lost 4 bases, and 7 bases stayed unmatched. The CDR3 DNA follows: TGCGCCACCACCATAGCGGGAGGAGGGGCCAACGTCCTGACTTTC. Amino acids: CATTIAGGGANVLTF.

CDR3: CATSRDPWVAGVNEQYF. In DNA, the CDR3 is TGTGCCACCAGCAGAGATCCCTGGGTAGCGGGAGTGAACGAGCAGTACTTC. The V call is TRBV15, the J call TRBJ2-7, with 9 nucleotides matching TRBD2. The trim removed 0 bases at V and 5 bases at J, leaving 11 bases unmatched. Per the germline V gene, CDR1 is LNHNV and CDR2 is YYDKDF (reference sequence). This CDR3 is built from 17 residues.

This clone was detected a few times. The chain joins TRBV29-1 to TRBJ2-1; TRBD2 is a possible D gene (6 bases). The germline V gene has CDR1 SQVTM and CDR2 ANQGSEA. This CDR3 region has 14 residues. Deletions cut 1 base from V and 4 bases from J, with 11 bases between. Here the CDR3 DNA reads TGCAGCGTTGAAGCGGTAGCGGCGTACAATGAGCAGTTCTTC. Translation gives CSVEAVAAYNEQFF.

The gene calls are TRBV11-2 and TRBJ2-1, with 10 bases identical to TRBD2. There are 15 residues in the CDR3. Germline loops: CDR1 SGHAT, CDR2 FQNNGV. J lost 0 bases, V lost 6 bases, and 2 bases had no gene match. DNA for the CDR3: TGTGCCAGCAGGTCTAGCGGGAGCTCCTACAATGAGCAGTTCTTC. This translates into CASRSSGSSYNEQFF.

The chain links TRBV7-3 to TRBJ2-2; D unclear. The germline V gene has CDR1 SGHTA and CDR2 FQGTGA. The CDR3 sequence is 14 residues long. Between the trimmed V and J ends, which lost 4 bases and 7 bases, there was a span of 13 bases. CDR3: CASSSGTVGGELFF. The CDR3 DNA follows: TGTGCCAGCAGCTCCGGAACAGTGGGCGGGGAGCTGTTTTTT.